Listed below are T cell receptor beta chains from one sample, sequenced in a study of cytomegalovirus exposure and HLA in healthy donors. The table came from immunoSEQ multiplex PCR; TCRdb's copy has only in-frame clones and leaves some out. The table lists about 150,000 clones, over 70% of them singletons, with roughly 13% in the top ten. The sequencing input was PBMCs. These receptors originate from a man aged 30 to 45 in good health and CMV-seropositive. The CDR3 runs from the conserved cysteine through the conserved F or W. A D gene is named only where the DNA matches it firmly. Rows may omit the clone size; those that give it use once, few, many or a size class.

V	J	size	D	CDR3	DNA
TRBV28	TRBJ2-6	NA	NA	CATNRGLRGSGANVLTF	TGTGCCACCAATAGGGGACTTAGAGGCTCTGGGGCCAACGTCCTGACTTTC
TRBV6-5	TRBJ2-5	NA	TRBD1	CASSRTGYVGETQYF	TGTGCCAGCAGTCGGACAGGGTACGTCGGAGAGACCCAGTACTTC
TRBV7-4	TRBJ2-5	few	NA	CASSPPGDQETQYF	TGTGCCAGCAGCCCCCCGGGAGATCAAGAGACCCAGTACTTC
TRBV29-1	TRBJ1-1	NA	NA	CSVDEGAPNTEAFF	TGCAGCGTTGACGAGGGAGCGCCGAACACTGAAGCTTTCTTT
TRBV10-3	TRBJ2-7	NA	NA	CAINQGSEQYF	TGTGCCATCAACCAGGGGAGCGAGCAGTACTTC
TRBV6-5	TRBJ2-7	NA	TRBD2	CAATGRGLQYF	TGTGCCGCCACCGGGAGGGGATTGCAGTACTTC
TRBV28	TRBJ2-7	NA	NA	CATVGGDTDYEQYF	TGTGCCACCGTAGGGGGGGATACCGACTACGAGCAGTACTTC
TRBV28	TRBJ1-5	few	TRBD1	CASWDRGRNQPQHF	TGTGCCAGTTGGGACAGGGGTCGCAATCAGCCCCAGCATTTT
TRBV4-1	TRBJ2-1	NA	TRBD1	CASSQPGRDRGRNEQFF	TGCGCCAGCAGCCAACCCGGCCGGGACAGGGGTCGGAATGAGCAGTTCTTC
TRBV7-3	TRBJ2-1	once	NA	CASSLGAYNEQFF	TGTGCCAGCAGCTTAGGAGCTTACAATGAGCAGTTCTTC
TRBV6-5	TRBJ2-7	NA	NA	CASSRSTEQYF	TGTGCCAGCAGCCGGTCTACTGAGCAGTACTTC
TRBV4-2	TRBJ1-4	NA	NA	CASSQDLSAAKLFF	TGTGCCAGCAGCCAAGATTTATCGGCGGCAAAACTGTTTTTT
TRBV6-1	TRBJ2-5	NA	NA	CASTIEETQYF	TGTGCCAGCACCATAGAAGAGACCCAGTACTTC
TRBV7-2	TRBJ1-6	NA	TRBD1	CASSRVWDRGNSPLHF	TGTGCCAGCAGCCGGGTCTGGGACAGGGGGAATTCACCCCTCCACTTT
TRBV4-1	TRBJ2-7	once	NA	CASSQETGFSYEQYF	TGCGCCAGCAGCCAAGAGACGGGATTTTCCTACGAGCAGTACTTC
TRBV10-3	TRBJ2-1	NA	NA	CAISVGGNEQFF	TGTGCCATCAGTGTCGGGGGCAATGAGCAGTTCTTC
TRBV21-1	TRBJ2-7	NA	NA	CASSKALRPGLIYEQYF	TGTGCCAGCAGCAAAGCCCTGCGACCGGGTTTAATCTACGAGCAGTACTTC
TRBV5-6	TRBJ1-1	NA	NA	CASSLDRTMNTEAFF	TGTGCCAGCAGCTTGGACAGGACGATGAACACTGAAGCTTTCTTT
TRBV28	TRBJ2-1	NA	NA	CASSLFHRNEQFF	TGTGCCAGCAGTTTATTTCACAGAAATGAGCAGTTCTTC
TRBV6-1	TRBJ1-2	NA	TRBD1	CASKTQGAGDYGYTF	TGTGCCAGTAAAACACAGGGGGCTGGGGACTATGGCTACACCTTC
TRBV6-6	TRBJ1-1	NA	TRBD1	CASSPDRATEAFF	TGTGCCAGCAGTCCAGACAGGGCCACTGAAGCTTTCTTT
TRBV6-5	TRBJ2-3	few	TRBD2	CASSSRLAGDRDTQYF	TGTGCCAGCAGTTCAAGACTGGCGGGAGATCGAGATACGCAGTATTTT
TRBV7-9	TRBJ2-1	NA	NA	CASSLEQGAYNEQFF	TGTGCCAGCAGCTTAGAACAGGGCGCCTACAATGAGCAGTTCTTC
TRBV6-1	TRBJ1-1	NA	TRBD1	CASSQYGTANTEAFF	TGTGCCAGCAGCCAATATGGGACAGCGAACACTGAAGCTTTCTTT
TRBV9	TRBJ2-7	NA	TRBD2	CASSPQGLAALREQYF	TGTGCCAGCAGCCCCCAGGGACTAGCGGCATTAAGGGAGCAGTACTTC
TRBV29-1	TRBJ2-1	NA	NA	CSVSSGGYNEQFF	TGCAGCGTTTCGAGCGGTGGATACAATGAGCAGTTCTTC
TRBV5-1	TRBJ2-3	NA	TRBD1	CASSPGTGTTDTQYF	TGCGCCAGCAGCCCAGGGACAGGCACCACAGATACGCAGTATTTT
TRBV9	TRBJ2-1	once	TRBD1	CASSARQGENEQFF	TGTGCCAGCAGCGCCAGACAGGGAGAAAATGAGCAGTTCTTC
TRBV9	TRBJ2-3	NA	TRBD1	CASSVGDRGSDTQYF	TGTGCCAGCAGCGTGGGGGACAGGGGTTCAGATACGCAGTATTTT
TRBV29-1	TRBJ2-3	NA	NA	CSVRTADTQYF	TGCAGCGTTCGGACAGCAGATACGCAGTATTTT
TRBV7-3	TRBJ2-5	NA	TRBD1	CASSRTGAETQYF	TGTGCCAGCAGCCGGACAGGGGCCGAGACCCAGTACTTC
TRBV11-3	TRBJ2-3	NA	TRBD2	CASSPRLAGVADTQYF	TGTGCCAGCAGCCCGCGACTAGCGGGAGTGGCAGATACGCAGTATTTT
TRBV6-4	TRBJ2-3	once	TRBD2	CASGGEAPTDTQYF	TGTGCCAGCGGGGGGGAGGCACCCACAGATACGCAGTATTTT
TRBV4-2	TRBJ2-2	many	NA	CASSQGTTNTGELFF	TGTGCCAGCAGCCAAGGGACTACGAACACCGGGGAGCTGTTTTTT
TRBV4-1	TRBJ2-7	NA	NA	CASSQSLGRYEQYF	TGCGCCAGCAGCCAATCTTTGGGGAGATACGAGCAGTACTTC
TRBV10-2	TRBJ1-3	NA	NA	CASSDPGDKWGNTIYF	TGCGCCAGCAGCGATCCTGGGGACAAATGGGGAAACACCATATATTTT
TRBV29-1	TRBJ2-7	NA	NA	CSVGEDSYEQYF	TGCAGCGTTGGGGAGGATTCCTACGAGCAGTACTTC
TRBV5-1	TRBJ2-3	once	TRBD2	CASSLAMRLAGRGTDTQYF	TGCGCCAGCAGCTTGGCCATGCGACTAGCGGGACGGGGCACAGATACGCAGTATTTT
TRBV5-1	TRBJ2-1	NA	TRBD2	CASSLGLRSGGDEQFF	TGCGCCAGCAGCTTGGGGTTACGAAGCGGGGGAGATGAGCAGTTCTTC
TRBV30	TRBJ2-7	NA	TRBD1	CAGLRTGGYEQYF	TGTGCCGGTCTCAGGACAGGTGGCTACGAGCAGTACTTC
TRBV7-2	TRBJ2-7	NA	TRBD1	CASSLGQGIVGEQYF	TGTGCCAGCAGCTTAGGACAGGGGATCGTCGGGGAGCAGTACTTC
TRBV7-9	TRBJ2-1	few	NA	CASSQADSYNEQFF	TGTGCCAGCAGCCAGGCCGACTCCTACAATGAGCAGTTCTTC
TRBV29-1	TRBJ2-1	NA	TRBD1	CSVTGSSYNEQFF	TGCAGCGTGACAGGGTCATCCTACAATGAGCAGTTCTTC
TRBV6-5	TRBJ1-3	NA	NA	CASSTTGNTIYF	TGTGCCAGCAGTACGACAGGAAACACCATATATTTT
TRBV2	TRBJ1-2	NA	TRBD1	CASSEGTGGMDGYTF	TGTGCCAGCAGTGAAGGGACAGGGGGAATGGATGGCTACACCTTC
TRBV14	TRBJ1-2	NA	NA	CASSQGANPSGYTF	TGTGCCAGCAGCCAGGGGGCCAACCCCTCAGGCTACACCTTC
TRBV7-2	TRBJ1-1	NA	TRBD1	CASKDRAGTEAFF	TGTGCCAGCAAAGACAGGGCGGGAACTGAAGCTTTCTTT
TRBV4-2	TRBJ1-2	few	NA	CASSQVSDNGYGYTF	TGTGCCAGCAGCCAAGTGTCAGACAATGGGTATGGCTACACCTTC
TRBV5-4	TRBJ1-5	NA	NA	CASSFFNSNQPQHF	TGTGCCAGCAGCTTCTTTAACAGTAATCAGCCCCAGCATTTT
TRBV19	TRBJ2-2	NA	TRBD1	CASRVTGGWTGELFF	TGTGCCAGTAGAGTTACAGGGGGGTGGACCGGGGAGCTGTTTTTT
TRBV7-2	TRBJ2-7	NA	TRBD1	CASSSTGELNEQYF	TGTGCCAGCAGCTCGACAGGGGAACTAAACGAGCAGTACTTC
TRBV28	TRBJ1-3	NA	NA	CASTRAGNTIYF	TGTGCCAGCACCAGGGCCGGAAACACCATATATTTT
TRBV4-1	TRBJ2-5	NA	NA	CASSQHREGETQYF	TGCGCCAGCAGCCAACACAGGGAGGGAGAGACCCAGTACTTC